This T cell receptor (beta chain) was recovered during a study of CD8+CD57+ T cells in acquired aplastic anemia. The V gene lost 8 bases and the J gene lost 6 bases, with 12 bases spanning the gap. Germline V CDR1 and CDR2: DFQATT, SNEGSKA (reference sequence). The CDR3 extends over 11 amino acids. CDR3 and TCR beta VDJ profiling relied on a genomic DNA template. One entry per CDR3 protein results from TCRdb running MiXCR on the reads. The table shows about 200,000 distinct CDR3 sequences, with roughly 60% occurring only once. This clonotype was seen a handful of times. Those patients picked for sequencing had displayed CD8+CD57+ cell expansion on flow cytometry.

The receptor's source is a human donor with aplastic anemia. Material: sorted CD4+, CD8+, or CD8+CD57+ T cells (not recorded which) from PBMCs. The chain links TRBV20-1 to TRBJ2-3; no definite D call. CDR3 nucleotides: TGCAGTCTGGACCGCTTGGATACGCAGTATTTT. Amino acids: CSLDRLDTQYF.